This T cell receptor (beta chain) was profiled in a study of blood T cell repertoires in COVID-19 (dated by TCRdb to 2018 to 2021). As for the study more broadly: Samples covering the acute and convalescent phases of COVID-19 were provided by collaborators in the United States, Italy and Spain. The material from the prospective study consisted of cDNA or gDNA derived from T cells, B-cell-depleted T cells, or PBMCs. The dataset comprised deeply sampled blood TCRbeta repertoires from subjects exposed to, actively infected with, or recovered from COVID-19. The repertoires were made available in a free public database intended to serve as a resource for research on the immune response to SARS-CoV-2. Samples came from the ongoing ImmuneRACE study (first 160 participants) plus 1,254 subjects from 6 global collaborators. Nearly every sample came with metadata listing a de-identified subject ID, COVID-19 status, age in years and sex. Where HLA class I and class II types were available, the types were taken from metadata supplied by the sample provider, not from assay-based typing.

As to this clone: No cognate antigen has been identified for it. No base qualities exist here, and no much larger clone lies one base off it.

TCRbeta CDR3 regions were amplified from genomic DNA using the immunoSEQ Assay, a bias-controlled multiplex PCR. As for how the authors treated the data: The number of nucleated cells in each sample was estimated from the amplification of reference gene primers within the assay. To quantify the absolute abundance of each unique TCRbeta CDR3 rearrangement, sequence reads were collapsed and filtered. For each sample, productive Simpson clonality was calculated as the square root of Simpson's diversity index over productive rearrangements. As stored in TCRdb, this immuneACCESS dataset retains in-frame rearrangements with V and J assigned. A fraction of the clones does not appear; measured against another copy, unresolved V genes explain less than half of the discrepancy, and the remainder lacks a known reason. V and J calls plus clone size are reproduced from that table; the DNA served to infer D and trimming. The sample has about 140,000 clones on record, 86% of them singletons. Around 8.2% of the sample rests with the top ten.

Collaborating institutions collected whole blood in K2EDTA tubes following their own protocols. Collaborator samples were shipped for TCRbeta analysis as frozen whole blood, isolated PBMCs, or DNA extracted from either sample type. Results and caveats for the whole study, not just this receptor: How much clinical and demographic metadata was included differed by source and by participant, and the metadata was provided uncurated.

The clonotype originates from a woman aged 55 to 70 with acute or convalescent COVID-19. The sequenced sample consisted of peripheral blood.

The CDR3 in this case is CASRQDLRRNTEAFF. The nucleotides read TGTGCCAGCAGACAGGATCTTCGGAGGAACACTGAAGCTTTCTTT. Recombination linked TRBV5-4 to TRBJ1-1; the D segment could be TRBD1, given 5 matching bases. Measured from the cysteine to the phenylalanine, the CDR3 is 15 residues long. The retained sequence is limited to the CDR3, 45 bases, with the frame set at the first base. Taken from the germline V gene (reference sequence), the CDR1 and CDR2 loops are SGHNT and YYREEE. V is shortened by 5 bases, J by 1 base, and the region joining them spans 15 bases.